This entry lists 28 T cell receptor beta chains sequenced from one sample in a study of blood T cells in healthy people across ages. A J-beta primer mix and a sample-barcoded 5' primer were used in a second PCR of about 7 to 12 cycles. Via MiXCR, TCRdb re-called the 5' RACE reads, giving one row per CDR3 protein. Altogether about 780,000 distinct CDR3 sequences are present, around 24% being singletons, with the ten largest covering under 3%. Another study also made use of these data, one on T cells of mothers and their children.

The sequenced sample consisted of blood. The origin of the receptors is a boy between 10 and 17 years old in good health.

V is TRBV6-6 and J is TRBJ2-5, with TRBD2 identical over 8 bases. The germline gives CDR1 MNHNY, CDR2 SVGAGI (reference sequence). The V gene end was trimmed by 2 bases and the J gene end by 4 bases; junction bases not matched to a gene: 6. This CDR3 spans 15 amino acids. Here the CDR3 reads CASSYGTGGSETQYF. The CDR3 DNA is TGTGCCAGCAGTTACGGAACGGGAGGGTCAGAGACCCAGTACTTC.

This clonotype was seen only a few times. The chain has TRBV27 and TRBJ1-6; D perhaps matches TRBD1 (5 bases). V lost 3 bases and J 4 bases, leaving 13 bases between the germline ends. CDR1 and CDR2 from the germline V gene are MNHEY and SMNVEV (reference sequence). This CDR3 comprises 16 residues. The CDR3 DNA reads TGTGCCAGCAGTTTCACCAGGGCTATTTATAATTCACCCCTCCACTTT. This codes for CASSFTRAIYNSPLHF.

The chain combines TRBV28 with TRBJ1-1; D is unclear. The CDR3 totals 13 residues. The V end was cut by 6 bases, the J end by 0 bases, with 8 bases between. Per the germline V gene, CDR1 is MDHEN and CDR2 is SYDVKM. CDR3 residues: CASSIIMNTEAFF. The DNA of the CDR3 is TGTGCCAGCAGCATAATTATGAACACTGAAGCTTTCTTT.

This clonotype was seen a handful of times. V and J are TRBV6-1 and TRBJ2-2, with a tentative D call TRBD1 (6 bases). The CDR3 contains 14 residues. The V gene's germline CDR1 is MNHNS and CDR2 SASEGT. V was cut by 10 bases and J by 2 bases, with 14 bases left in between. The CDR3 nucleotides read TGTGCCACCCCGACAGGTTTAAACACCGGGGAGCTGTTTTTT. This codes for CATPTGLNTGELFF.

This clonotype was counted a few times. The chain is built from TRBV12-3 or TRBV12-4 and TRBJ2-1, with D possibly TRBD2 on 6 matching bases. This CDR3 contains 14 residues. V was trimmed by 2 bases and J by 3 bases, leaving 8 bases between them. CDR3 protein: CASSLPAGYNEQFF. CDR3 DNA: TGTGCCAGCAGTTTACCAGCGGGCTACAATGAGCAGTTCTTC.

The chain links TRBV5-5 to TRBJ2-3; no clear D gene. Germline assignment: CDR1 SGHKS and CDR2 YYEKEE (reference sequence). The CDR3 loop spans 16 amino acids. The V and J ends lost 0 bases and 1 base respectively, with 12 bases between them. The CDR3, as DNA: TGTGCCAGCAGCTTGGGGGTAAATCGGGGCACAGATACGCAGTATTTT. Amino acid sequence: CASSLGVNRGTDTQYF.

This chain joins TRBV19 and TRBJ2-7; 10 nucleotides match TRBD1. Germline loops: CDR1 LNHDA, CDR2 SQIVND (reference sequence). The CDR3 runs 14 residues. J was trimmed by 5 bases and V by 5 bases; bases with no gene match: 6. Here the CDR3 DNA reads TGTGCCAGTAGTGCCGGGACAGGGGACCACGAGCAGTACTTC. Amino acid sequence: CASSAGTGDHEQYF.

The rearrangement uses TRBV30 and TRBJ2-3; 7 nucleotides match TRBD2. The CDR3 has 18 residues. Germline V CDR1 and CDR2: GTSNPN, SVGIG (reference sequence). V was pared by 1 base and J by 6 bases, with 19 bases of the junction left unmatched. The CDR3 sequence is CAWSGSPGNRGRVDTQYF. CDR3 bases: TGTGCCTGGAGTGGCTCCCCGGGGAACCGAGGGAGGGTGGATACGCAGTATTTT. Drawing the rest from reference TRBV30 and TRBJ2-3, the complete variable domain is SQTIHQWPATLVQPVGSPLSLECTVEGTSNPNLYWYRQAAGRGLQLLFYSVGIGQISSEVPQNLSASRPQDRQFILSSKKLLLSDSGFYLCAWSGSPGNRGRVDTQYFGPGTRLTVL.

Only a few counts were recorded for this clonotype. The V call is TRBV24-1, the J call TRBJ1-2; 7 nucleotides agree with TRBD1. The germline gives CDR1 KGHDR, CDR2 SFDVKD. Germline trimming cut 4 bases from V and 5 bases from J; bases unmatched to any gene: 3. The CDR3 contains 13 residues. CDR3 DNA: TGTGCCACCAGTGAGAAGGACAGGTATGGCTACACCTTC. Its protein product is CATSEKDRYGYTF.

The rearrangement links TRBV2 to TRBJ2-5; 7 nucleotides match TRBD1. The CDR3 spans 12 residues. V shed 10 bases, J shed 0 bases, and the junction held 2 bases outside the gene matches. In germline, CDR1 is SNHLY, CDR2 FYNNEI. CDR3 nucleotide sequence: TGTGCCACCGGGACAGACCAAGAGACCCAGTACTTC. Translated: CATGTDQETQYF.

V and J are TRBV7-9 and TRBJ2-5; 8 bases map to TRBD2. The CDR3 has 14 residues. J was trimmed by 11 bases and V by 4 bases; bases with no gene match: 12. Germline loops: CDR1 SEHNR, CDR2 FQNEAQ (reference sequence). The CDR3 nucleotides read TGTGCCAGCAGCTCTAGCGGGTCGACCCTGGAGCAGTACTTC. Its translation is CASSSSGSTLEQYF.

This clonotype was seen at least ten times. Sequence at one end of the junction differs from germline and may be a read error. The chain employs TRBV5-1 and TRBJ2-7; tentatively, D is TRBD2 (6 bases). The germline CDR1 and CDR2 sequences are SGHRS and YFSETQ. This CDR3 has 11 amino acids. The CDR3 region has the DNA TGTGCCAGCAGCTTGGAGGGCGAGCAGTACTTC. Its protein product is CASSLEGEQYF.

This clonotype was seen a handful of times. The chain uses TRBV12-3 or TRBV12-4 and TRBJ2-3, with a weak D call TRBD2 (5 bases). The CDR3 covers 16 residues. V shed 5 bases and J shed 3 bases, with 18 bases lying between them. CDR3 protein: CASSPTGKPHTDTQYF. The CDR3 region has the DNA TGTGCCAGCAGTCCCACGGGGAAACCTCATACAGATACGCAGTATTTT.

In its sample, this clonotype was seen a few times. The J gene is TRBJ2-5, the V gene TRBV29-1, with 7 bases fitting TRBD2. This CDR3 comprises 12 residues. V was pared by 6 bases and J by 9 bases, with 10 bases of the junction left unmatched. Germline V gene lookup returns CDR1 SQVTM and CDR2 ANQGSEA. The CDR3 protein is CSVVLVAGAQYF. The DNA of the CDR3 is TGCAGCGTCGTACTAGTTGCGGGGGCCCAGTACTTC.

This rearrangement joins TRBV29-1 to TRBJ2-1, with 7 bases aligning to TRBD2. This CDR3 spans 14 amino acids. J lost 6 bases, V lost 4 bases, and 9 bases had no gene match. Germline V gene sequence: CDR1 SQVTM, CDR2 ANQGSEA. The CDR3, as DNA: TGCAGCGTTGGACAGCGACTAGCCGCCAATGAGCAGTTCTTC. This translates into CSVGQRLAANEQFF.

The chain joins TRBV12-3 or TRBV12-4 to TRBJ1-1; D is uncertain. The CDR3 totals 14 residues. V lost 3 bases and J lost 0, with 8 bases in between. The CDR3 loop is CASSFRRLNTEAFF. CDR3 nucleotide sequence: TGTGCCAGCAGTTTCAGGCGTTTGAACACTGAAGCTTTCTTT.

The genes are TRBV5-1 and TRBJ2-1; D remains ambiguous. Trimming took off 4 bases at V and 9 bases at J, with 11 bases between the two ends. Germline CDR1 is SGHRS and CDR2 is YFSETQ. The CDR3 runs to 12 residues. CDR3 sequence: CASSPDEGEQFF. For the CDR3, the DNA is TGCGCCAGCAGCCCCGACGAAGGTGAGCAGTTCTTC.

This clonotype showed up just a few times. Relative to the germline gene, one junction end is altered; a read error may explain this. The rearrangement links TRBV28 to TRBJ1-4; the D is unclear. CDR1 and CDR2 from the germline V gene are MDHEN and SYDVKM. CDR3 length: 12 amino acids. Written as DNA, the CDR3 is TGTGCCAGCGGCCTTCGAGAAGAGCTCCTCCTTTTT. It encodes CASGLREELLLF.

This clonotype was observed a single time. The chain joins TRBV20-1 to TRBJ1-6; D perhaps matches TRBD1 (6 bases). Deletions cut 2 bases from V and 0 bases from J, with 8 bases between. Per germline, CDR1 DFQATT and CDR2 SNEGSKA (reference sequence). The CDR3 is 15 amino acids. The CDR3: CSARRQASYNSPLHF. The CDR3 coding sequence is TGCAGTGCTAGACGACAGGCCTCCTATAATTCACCCCTCCACTTT.

The table lists this clonotype with a few counts. J is TRBJ2-2 and V is TRBV9; no firm D call. The CDR3 length is 15 residues. Trimming took off 0 bases at V and 6 bases at J, with 12 bases between the two ends. Germline V gene data show CDR1 as SGDLS and CDR2 as YYNGEE. CDR3 DNA: TGTGCCAGCAGCGTAGATCCGAACCGGCCCGGGGAGCTGTTTTTT. It is translated as CASSVDPNRPGELFF.

The chain links TRBV28 to TRBJ2-1; 7 bases map to TRBD2. The length of the CDR3 is 15 residues. Germline V lookup: CDR1 MDHEN, CDR2 SYDVKM. Trimming took 7 bases from V and 0 from J; bases not matched to a gene: 6. CDR3 region: CASKGRGSSYNEQFF. In DNA form, the CDR3 reads TGTGCCAGCAAAGGGAGGGGATCCTCCTACAATGAGCAGTTCTTC.

CDR3 in DNA: TGTGCCAGCAGCCCTAGATACAGGGCCGTCTCCTACAATGAGCAGTTCTTC. Protein: CASSPRYRAVSYNEQFF. V and J are TRBV5-5 and TRBJ2-1; weak D call: TRBD1 (6 bases). V dropped 4 bases and J dropped 0 bases, with 17 bases sitting between them. This CDR3 has 17 residues. Germline V gives CDR1 SGHKS, CDR2 YYEKEE (reference sequence).

This chain joins TRBV28 and TRBJ2-1; 11 bases are a match to TRBD2. The J call may be in error: the DNA end matches TRBJ2-5 better. This CDR3 has 14 residues. Per the germline V gene, CDR1 is MDHEN and CDR2 is SYDVKM. The CDR3 DNA reads TGTGCCACCTGGACTAGCGGGTCCCAAGAGACCCAGTACTTC. Translation: CATWTSGSQETQYF.

This clonotype was observed a few times. The J gene is TRBJ2-5, the V gene TRBV18; weak D call: TRBD1 (5 bases). Trimming pared 3 bases from V and 3 bases from J, leaving 14 bases between. This CDR3 contains 15 residues. Germline V CDR1 and CDR2: KGHSH, LQKENI. The CDR3 protein is CASSPNGHGEETQYF. The CDR3 region has the DNA TGTGCCAGCTCACCGAACGGACACGGAGAAGAGACCCAGTACTTC.

V usage is TRBV6-1 and J usage is TRBJ2-1; TRBD2 is a possible D gene (5 bases). The CDR3 loop spans 16 amino acids. Germline CDR1 is MNHNS and CDR2 is SASEGT. Trimming took 6 bases from V and 0 from J, leaving 15 bases between them. DNA of the CDR3: TGTGCCAGCAGCGCCGGACTGGGAAACTCCTACAATGAGCAGTTCTTC. It specifies CASSAGLGNSYNEQFF.

V is TRBV27 and J is TRBJ1-4; 8 nucleotides line up with TRBD1. The germline gives CDR1 MNHEY, CDR2 SMNVEV (reference sequence). The CDR3 is 16 residues long. Trimming took 4 bases from V and 4 from J; bases not matched to a gene: 8. CDR3 bases: TGTGCCAGCAGTTCGCCCAGGGGGCGGGGTAATGAAAAACTGTTTTTT. It codes for CASSSPRGRGNEKLFF. The full variable domain, with the rest looked up from reference TRBV27 and TRBJ1-4, is EAQVTQNPRYLITVTGKKLTVTCSQNMNHEYMSWYRQDPGLGLRQIYYSMNVEVTDKGDVPEGYKVSRKEKRNFPLILESPSPNQTSLYFCASSSPRGRGNEKLFFGSGTQLSVL.

The chain recombines TRBV6-1 with TRBJ1-2; D call uncertain. The CDR3 covers 15 residues. Per germline, CDR1 MNHNS and CDR2 SASEGT. Trimming took off 1 base at V and 4 bases at J, with 13 bases between the two ends. The CDR3 DNA sequence: TGTGCCAGCAGTGAAGGGAGAGGGAAGAGCTATGGCTACACCTTC. Amino acid sequence: CASSEGRGKSYGYTF.

This clonotype appeared a few times. This chain connects TRBV6-5 to TRBJ2-3, with D maybe TRBD2 (7 bases). Germline V lookup: CDR1 MNHEY, CDR2 SVGAGI. The CDR3 runs to 17 residues. With 2 bases removed from V and 3 bases from J, the gap between germline ends came to 18 bases. CDR3 sequence: CASSYGPPGGGTDTQYF. CDR3 nucleotide sequence: TGTGCCAGCAGTTACGGCCCTCCGGGGGGCGGGACAGATACGCAGTATTTT.